The clone carrying this T cell receptor (beta chain) occurred once. Its antigen is still unknown. The CDR3 loop spans 18 amino acids. V lost 1 base and J lost 2; bases outside the gene matches: 14. CDR1 is SQVTM and CDR2 is ANQGSEA in the germline V gene. This sample was taken from a study of cytomegalovirus exposure and HLA in healthy donors. Whole-study findings and limits: Most TCR beta V segments were productive about 87% or about 30% of the time in an earlier analysis. Sequences of the TCR beta chain were said to predict the HLA-A and HLA-B alleles of most subjects accurately. In a later analysis, specific HLA alleles were associated with 16,000 or so TCR beta sequences at a 0.05 false discovery rate. Rarity characterized most TCR sequences, yet some public TCRs appeared in many donors.

This PCR relied on a set of 60 Vbeta primers and 13 Jbeta primers. Produced via immunoSEQ multiplex PCR; TCRdb's table is partial and in-frame only. The sample yields around 180,000 clones, 71% seen once. This TCR derives from a girl under 18 in good health and CMV-seronegative. The chain employs TRBV29-1 and TRBJ2-4; 7 positions match TRBD1. Sequenced material: PBMCs. This chain's CDR3 is CSVEVLNGQAMTKNIQYF. CDR3 nucleotide sequence: TGCAGCGTTGAAGTACTTAACGGACAGGCCATGACCAAAAACATTCAGTACTTC.